Following are 16 T cell receptor beta chains from one sample sequenced in a study of radiotherapy plus CTLA-4 blockade in lung cancer. Libraries were prepared by immunoSEQ multiplex PCR; TCRdb keeps only in-frame clonotypes and omits some of them. The sample holds about 98,000 clones, around four fifths seen once. Sequenced material: peripheral blood, taken from a patient treated with radiotherapy plus ipilimumab. These receptor sequences come from a human donor with non-small cell lung cancer who had a partial response to radiotherapy plus ipilimumab.

This clone was observed a single time. The chain combines TRBV27 with TRBJ1-2; TRBD1 matches at 9 bases. Germline lookup yields CDR1 MNHEY and CDR2 SMNVEV (reference sequence). The CDR3 has 16 amino acids. Trimming took 4 bases from V and 8 from J; bases not matched to a gene: 14. The CDR3 region has the DNA TGTGCCAGCAGTTCAACCAGTCAATGGACAGGGGAAGGCTACACCTTC. It is translated as CASSSTSQWTGEGYTF.

J is TRBJ1-5 and V is TRBV30; 7 bases map to TRBD1. The CDR3 has 13 residues. Germline V gives CDR1 GTSNPN, CDR2 SVGIG (reference sequence). The J segment lost 4 bases and the V segment lost 5 bases, leaving 5 bases of the junction unmatched. CDR3 DNA sequence: TGTGCCTGGGGACAGGCCCTTAATCAGCCCCAGCATTTT. Amino acids: CAWGQALNQPQHF.

This chain connects TRBV6-1 to TRBJ1-2; 8 bases are a match to TRBD1. CDR1 is MNHNS and CDR2 is SASEGT in the germline V gene. CDR3 length equals 14 residues. The trim removed 8 bases at V and 3 bases at J, leaving 8 bases unmatched. The CDR3 region has the DNA TGTGCCAGCGGTCACAGGGGGGGCGACTATGGCTACACCTTC. It is translated as CASGHRGGDYGYTF.

V usage is TRBV29-1 and J usage is TRBJ2-7; no reliable D call. This CDR3 is built from 14 residues. Germline V lookup: CDR1 SQVTM, CDR2 ANQGSEA. The ends were cut back, 6 bases at V and 0 bases at J, with 15 bases in the middle. The CDR3 reads CSVLGLVGSYEQYF. The CDR3 region has the DNA TGCAGCGTGCTGGGTCTAGTAGGCTCCTACGAGCAGTACTTC.

The chain employs TRBV6-6 and TRBJ1-1; D is possibly TRBD1 (6 bases). This CDR3 contains 13 residues. CDR1 and CDR2 (germline): MNHNY, SVGAGI (reference sequence). V lost 4 bases to trimming and J lost 6 bases, with 12 bases between them. For the CDR3, the DNA is TGTGCCAGCAGTTCACGACAGGTCTCTGAAGCTTTCTTT. It encodes CASSSRQVSEAFF.

V gene TRBV5-1 combines with J gene TRBJ2-3, with 10 bases matching TRBD2. Germline trimming cut 2 bases from V and 3 bases from J; bases unmatched to any gene: 6. Per germline, CDR1 SGHRS and CDR2 YFSETQ. The CDR3 contains 16 residues. The CDR3 loop is CASSFPLAGLTDTQYF. Here the CDR3 DNA reads TGCGCCAGCAGCTTCCCACTAGCGGGGTTAACAGATACGCAGTATTTT.

The chain uses TRBV25-1 and TRBJ2-7; 14 nucleotides match TRBD2. V shed 3 bases, J shed 3 bases, and the junction held 10 bases outside the gene matches. CDR1 MGHDK and CDR2 SYGVNS come from the germline V gene. CDR3 size: 18 residues. The CDR3 nucleotides read TGTGCCAGCAGTGAGTCCCCGGGACTAGCGGGAGTGGGCTACGAGCAGTACTTC. It is translated as CASSESPGLAGVGYEQYF.

The chain carries TRBV11-2 and TRBJ2-3, with TRBD2 matching over 7 bases. V shed 7 bases, J shed 4 bases, and the junction held 8 bases outside the gene matches. Looked up from germline, CDR1 is SGHAT and CDR2 is FQNNGV. This CDR3 is 14 amino acids long. This chain's CDR3 is CASTTAGASDTQYF. The CDR3 DNA follows: TGTGCCAGCACCACCGCGGGAGCGTCAGATACGCAGTATTTT.

The chain joins TRBV11-3 to TRBJ2-7, with 9 nucleotides matching TRBD1. The CDR3 totals 13 residues. Germline V gene sequence: CDR1 SGHNT, CDR2 YENEEA. Unmatched junction bases numbered 3, after V lost 3 bases and J lost 6 bases. CDR3 coding DNA: TGTGCCAGCAGCTTCGGGACAGGGTTCGAGCAGTACTTC. This encodes CASSFGTGFEQYF.

The chain has TRBV7-8 and TRBJ2-2, with a possible D match to TRBD2 (5 bases). CDR1 and CDR2 (germline): SGHVS, FQNEAQ. The CDR3 sequence is 16 residues long. V shed 5 bases and J shed 6 bases, with 19 bases lying between them. CDR3 region: CASSRAGSSEAGELFF. The CDR3 coding sequence is TGTGCCAGCAGCCGGGCGGGTAGTTCGGAGGCCGGGGAGCTGTTTTTT.

This rearrangement joins TRBV2 to TRBJ2-1; 11 positions agree with TRBD2. CDR3 size: 14 residues. CDR1 and CDR2 from the germline V gene are SNHLY and FYNNEI. V lost 4 bases to trimming and J lost 5 bases; unmatched junction nucleotides: 1. The CDR3 region is CASSGLAGHNEQFF. The CDR3 DNA is TGTGCCAGCAGTGGACTAGCGGGACACAATGAGCAGTTCTTC.

The chain joins TRBV7-2 to TRBJ2-4; D possibly corresponds to TRBD2 (5 bases). Trimming shortened V by 0 bases and J by 7 bases, and 10 bases separated the two germline ends. The CDR3 is 14 amino acids. Germline V gene lookup returns CDR1 SGHTA and CDR2 FQGNSA. In DNA form, the CDR3 reads TGTGCCAGCAGCTTAGCGCCGGGCGGGAACATTCAGTACTTC. It encodes CASSLAPGGNIQYF.

The chain is built from TRBV28 and TRBJ1-2; TRBD1 matches at 9 bases. The ends lost 4 bases at V and 6 bases at J; junction bases unmatched: 15. CDR1 and CDR2 from the germline V gene are MDHEN and SYDVKM. This CDR3 region has 17 residues. DNA for the CDR3: TGTGCCAGCAGTTCTTCCGGGACAGGGACCCGCTCCGATGGCTACACCTTC. It specifies CASSSSGTGTRSDGYTF.

The V gene is TRBV2, the J gene TRBJ2-7; perhaps TRBD2 as D (6 bases). The V end lost 6 bases, the J end lost 2 bases, and 17 bases lay between the germline ends. Looked up from germline, CDR1 is SNHLY and CDR2 is FYNNEI. There are 15 residues in the CDR3. For the CDR3, the DNA is TGTGCCAGCAGGGAGGGACGGTGGGATCCCTACGAGCAGTACTTC. Translated, it gives CASREGRWDPYEQYF.

The chain couples TRBV11-2 to TRBJ2-3; D remains ambiguous. Germline V gene data show CDR1 as SGHAT and CDR2 as FQNNGV. The CDR3 length is 14 residues. V was cut by 1 base and J by 4 bases, with 9 bases left in between. Here the CDR3 reads CASSLVSVADTQYF. CDR3 bases: TGTGCCAGCAGCTTAGTGTCGGTGGCAGATACGCAGTATTTT.

This clone has just one count. V gene TRBV6-5 combines with J gene TRBJ2-7, with TRBD2 identical over 8 bases. The CDR3 contains 13 residues. Unmatched junction bases numbered 12, after V lost 5 bases and J lost 12 bases. Germline-derived CDR1 and CDR2 are MNHEY and SVGAGI. CDR3: CASSPSGTRFWYF. The CDR3 region has the DNA TGTGCCAGCAGTCCTTCCGGGACTAGGTTTTGGTACTTC.